Listed below are T cell receptor beta chains from one sample, sequenced in a study of prognosis after radiotherapy for stage I lung cancer. TCRdb re-called the multiplex PCR reads through MiXCR, storing one row per CDR3 protein. Of roughly 38,000 distinct CDR3 sequences listed, around a quarter are singletons. The input for sequencing was PBMCs, taken before or after stereotactic body radiation therapy (not recorded which). All receptors derive from a donor aged 50 or older with non-small cell lung cancer. CDR3s include the opening cysteine and the closing phenylalanine or tryptophan. The D gene is left open where the match is weak. Size is omitted from some rows. Given values are once, few, many or a class for expanded clones.

j_gene,abundance,d_gene,v_gene,CDR3nt,CDR3aa
TRBJ2-3,NA,NA,TRBV28,TGTGCCAGCAGTTCCCTGGGCAGAGGGCAGAACACAGATACGCAGTATTTC,CASSSLGRGQNTDTQYF
TRBJ1-4,many,TRBD1,TRBV28,TGTGCCAGCAGTCAAGTCAGGGGGCGCAAATTCTTGACTAATGAAAAACTGTTTTTT,CASSQVRGRKFLTNEKLFF
TRBJ2-1,many,TRBD2,TRBV11-1,TGTGCCAGCAGCTCTATACTAAGAGCGGGGGCCACCAATGAGCAGTTCTTC,CASSSILRAGATNEQFF
TRBJ2-3,many,NA,TRBV27,TGTGCCAGCAGTTTCCGGGAGAGGGATACGCAGTATTTT,CASSFRERDTQYF
TRBJ2-1,many,NA,TRBV18,TGTGCCAGCTCAAAAATAGGAACAGACAATGAGCAGTTCTTC,CASSKIGTDNEQFF
TRBJ1-1,many,NA,TRBV20-1,TGCAGTGCTAAGACAGGGAACACTGAAGCTTTCTTT,CSAKTGNTEAFF
TRBJ2-3,many,NA,TRBV11-2,TGTGCCAGCAGCTTAGCTTCAGATACGCAGTATTTT,CASSLASDTQYF
TRBJ1-5,many,NA,TRBV24-1,TGTGCCACCAGTGATCCGGGGGTCGAAGGCAATCAGCCCCAGCATTTT,CATSDPGVEGNQPQHF
TRBJ1-1,many,NA,TRBV19,TGTGCCAGTAGTATAGTGGGGACGAAGGGAACTGAAGCTTTCTTT,CASSIVGTKGTEAFF
TRBJ1-1,many,NA,TRBV5-1,TGCGCCAGCAGTTTTCTCTCCGTGGACACTGAAGCTTTCTTT,CASSFLSVDTEAFF
TRBJ2-1,NA,NA,TRBV2,TGTGCCAGCAGGGGCGGGGTGGGCTCCTACAATGAGCAGTTCTTC,CASRGGVGSYNEQFF
TRBJ1-6,NA,TRBD1,TRBV5-6,TGTGCCAGCAGCTTACAGGGGGGGTATTCACCCCTCCACTTT,CASSLQGGYSPLHF
TRBJ2-7,many,NA,TRBV19,TGTGCCAGTAGTATTTCTGGGGGGCAGTACGAGCAGTACTTC,CASSISGGQYEQYF
TRBJ2-7,many,TRBD2,TRBV9,TGTGCCAGCAGCGCGGGGGGAGGAGGACCGGAGGAGCAGTACTTC,CASSAGGGGPEEQYF
TRBJ2-2,many,TRBD2,TRBV10-3,TGTGCCATCAGCGGGACTAGCGGGGGGCTAAACACCGGGGAGCTGTTTTTT,CAISGTSGGLNTGELFF
TRBJ1-2,many,NA,TRBV2,TGTGCCAGCAGTGAGAGGATGGCGGGCTATGGCTACACCTTC,CASSERMAGYGYTF
TRBJ1-4,many,TRBD1,TRBV28,TGTGCCAGCAGTTTAGGGGGACAGGTTGAAAAACTGTTTTTT,CASSLGGQVEKLFF
TRBJ1-6,many,NA,TRBV10-3,TGTGCCATCAGTGTCCGGCAAGCTGGGTCACCCCTCCACTTT,CAISVRQAGSPLHF
TRBJ2-7,many,NA,TRBV12-5,TGTGCTAGTGGTACGGGACTCTACGAGCAGTACTTC,CASGTGLYEQYF
TRBJ2-3,many,TRBD2,TRBV11-2,TGTGCCAGCAGCTCAGCGGGGGGGCCGAGTCCGCAGTATTTT,CASSSAGGPSPQYF
TRBJ2-1,many,TRBD2,TRBV19,TGTGCCAGTAGTATTGGACTAGCAGTCTACAATGAGCAGTTCTTC,CASSIGLAVYNEQFF
TRBJ2-6,many,NA,TRBV28,TGTGCCAGCAGTTTAATCTCTGGGGCCAACGTCCTGACTTTC,CASSLISGANVLTF
TRBJ1-6,NA,TRBD1,TRBV6-2/TRBV6-3,TGTGCCACCCACAGGGGGAGGAATTCACCCCTCCACTTT,CATHRGRNSPLHF
TRBJ1-2,many,TRBD1,TRBV19,TGTGCCAGTAGGCCACAGGGGGCAGTTGGCTACACCTTC,CASRPQGAVGYTF
TRBJ1-5,many,NA,TRBV7-8,TGTGCCAGCAGCCCCGGGGATCAGCCCCAGCATTTT,CASSPGDQPQHF
TRBJ1-5,many,NA,TRBV30,TGTGCCTGGAGTGTACGTGCAGGCAATCAGCCCCAGCATTTT,CAWSVRAGNQPQHF
TRBJ2-1,many,TRBD2,TRBV6-5,TGTGCCAGCAGTTACAATCCTACTAGCGGGAGGTTTGAGGAGCAGTTCTTC,CASSYNPTSGRFEEQFF
TRBJ1-2,many,NA,TRBV3-1,TGTGCCAGCAGCCAGCCTGGGGTTAACTATGGCTACACCTTC,CASSQPGVNYGYTF
TRBJ2-1,many,NA,TRBV18,TGTGCCAGCTCACCACCGGCGGCAGGGGGGAATGAGCAGTTCTTC,CASSPPAAGGNEQFF
TRBJ2-3,medium-sized,NA,TRBV3-1,TGTGCCAGCAGCCCCGAGGGGGACACAGATACGCAGTATTTT,CASSPEGDTDTQYF
TRBJ1-1,many,NA,TRBV5-6,TGTGCCAGCAGCTTTGAGTGGAACACTGAAGCTTTCTTT,CASSFEWNTEAFF
TRBJ2-4,many,NA,TRBV20-1,TGCAGTGCTAGAGAGTGGGGGCCTAACAAAAACATTCAGTACTTC,CSAREWGPNKNIQYF
TRBJ2-1,many,TRBD2,TRBV6-1,TGTGCCAGCAGTGAACTAGCGGGCTCCTCCTACAATGAGCAGTTCTTC,CASSELAGSSYNEQFF
TRBJ1-6,many,NA,TRBV7-2,TGTGCCAGCAGCTTAGACGGGCCACTGACGGCCCTCCACTTT,CASSLDGPLTALHF
TRBJ2-5,NA,NA,TRBV5-1,TGCGCCAGCAGCTTCCTGAGGGGGGAGACCCAGTACTTC,CASSFLRGETQYF
TRBJ1-1,NA,NA,TRBV29-1,TGCAGCGTAACCTACATGAACACTGAAGCTTTCTTT,CSVTYMNTEAFF
TRBJ2-5,many,NA,TRBV18,TGTGCCAGCTCTCCGAATCTTCAAGAGACCCAGTACTTC,CASSPNLQETQYF
TRBJ2-5,many,NA,TRBV4-1,TGCGCCAGCAGCCAAGATCTATTGGGCAGGGACCAAGAGACCCAGTACTTC,CASSQDLLGRDQETQYF
TRBJ1-1,many,NA,TRBV27,TGTGCCAGCAGACCGGGACACCAGAACACTGAAGCTTTCTTT,CASRPGHQNTEAFF
TRBJ2-7,many,TRBD1,TRBV19,TGTGCCAGCGGACAGGGGGACTCCTACGAGCAGTACTTC,CASGQGDSYEQYF
TRBJ1-1,NA,NA,TRBV5-1,TGCGCCAGCAGCTTGCAGTGGGGGTACGGGGGGACTCAAGCTTTCTTT,CASSLQWGYGGTQAFF
TRBJ1-2,many,NA,TRBV12-3/TRBV12-4,TGTGCCAGCAGTTCCCAGGGTTCTGGCTACACCTTC,CASSSQGSGYTF
TRBJ2-1,many,NA,TRBV5-1,TGCGCCAGCACTTGGGATAATCGGGGAGACGAGCAGTTCTTC,CASTWDNRGDEQFF
TRBJ1-2,many,NA,TRBV27,TGTGCCAGCAGACCTATGGGTTTTCGGGGCTACACCTTC,CASRPMGFRGYTF
TRBJ1-5,NA,NA,TRBV3-1,TGTGCCAGCAGCGGCCGGGACGGAGGATCTGGGCCCCAGCATTTT,CASSGRDGGSGPQHF
TRBJ1-3,many,TRBD1,TRBV5-1,TGCGCCAGCAGCTTTGATCCCGGGACAGGGTACGGAAACACCATATATTTT,CASSFDPGTGYGNTIYF
TRBJ1-1,many,NA,TRBV3-1,TGTGCCAGCAGCGAACAAGCGAACACTGAAGCTTTCTTT,CASSEQANTEAFF
TRBJ1-4,many,NA,TRBV7-2,TGTGCCAGCAGCACGATGGGGGCATCTAATGAAAAACTGTTTTTT,CASSTMGASNEKLFF
TRBJ2-5,many,TRBD2,TRBV6-2/TRBV6-3,TGTGCCAGCAGCCCTACCTCCTCCGGACTAGCGGGGACCCGAGAGACCCAGTACTTC,CASSPTSSGLAGTRETQYF
TRBJ1-4,many,NA,TRBV5-6,TGTGCCAGCAGCTTGGGGGCGGGGGCGCATGAAAAACTGTTTTTT,CASSLGAGAHEKLFF
TRBJ1-2,many,NA,TRBV28,TGTGCCAGCAGTTCCCCCGGGACCGGCTATGGCTACACCTTC,CASSSPGTGYGYTF
TRBJ1-1,few,NA,TRBV3-1,TGTGCCAGCAGCCCCTACCCCGCGGCTGAAGCTTTCTTT,CASSPYPAAEAFF
TRBJ2-3,many,NA,TRBV27,TGTGCCAGCAGTTTACGGGAGAGGAGGGATACGCAGTATTTT,CASSLRERRDTQYF
TRBJ2-5,many,TRBD2,TRBV5-1,TGCGCCAGCAGCTTTAGCGGGAGGGCCGGGGCCACACAAGAGACCCAGTACTTC,CASSFSGRAGATQETQYF
TRBJ1-2,many,NA,TRBV6-1,TGTGCCAGCAGTGAAGCGCTTCCGGGACACGATGGCTACACCTTC,CASSEALPGHDGYTF